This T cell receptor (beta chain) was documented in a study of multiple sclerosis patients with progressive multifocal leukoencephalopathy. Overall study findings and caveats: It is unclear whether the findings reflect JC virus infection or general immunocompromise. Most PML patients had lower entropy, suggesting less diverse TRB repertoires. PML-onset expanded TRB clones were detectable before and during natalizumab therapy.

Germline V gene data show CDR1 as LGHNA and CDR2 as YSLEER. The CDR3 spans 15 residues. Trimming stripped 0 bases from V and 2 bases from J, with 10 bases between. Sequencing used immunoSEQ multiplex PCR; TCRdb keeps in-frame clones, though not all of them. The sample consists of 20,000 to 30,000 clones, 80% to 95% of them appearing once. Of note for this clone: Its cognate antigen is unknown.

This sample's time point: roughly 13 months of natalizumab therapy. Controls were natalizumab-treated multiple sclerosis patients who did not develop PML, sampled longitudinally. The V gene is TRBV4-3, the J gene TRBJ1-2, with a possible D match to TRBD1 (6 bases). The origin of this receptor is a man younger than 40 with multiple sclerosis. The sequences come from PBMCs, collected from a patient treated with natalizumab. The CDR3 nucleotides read TGCGCCAGCAGCCAAGATCTTAGGGGGAACTATGGCTACACCTTC. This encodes CASSQDLRGNYGYTF.